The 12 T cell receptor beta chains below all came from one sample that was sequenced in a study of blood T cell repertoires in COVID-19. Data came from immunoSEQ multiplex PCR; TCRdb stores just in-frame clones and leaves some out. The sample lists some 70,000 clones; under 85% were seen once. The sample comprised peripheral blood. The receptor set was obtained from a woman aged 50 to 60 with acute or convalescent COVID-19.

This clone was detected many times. CDR3 bases: TGTGCCAGCAGCCGTACAGGGGGCTTCTACAATGAGCAGTTCTTC. Protein sequence: CASSRTGGFYNEQFF. This sequence joins TRBV7-2 and TRBJ2-1, with 9 bases lining up with TRBD1. CDR1 and CDR2 from the germline V gene are SGHTA and FQGNSA. J was trimmed by 3 bases and V by 5 bases; bases with no gene match: 5. There are 15 residues in the CDR3.

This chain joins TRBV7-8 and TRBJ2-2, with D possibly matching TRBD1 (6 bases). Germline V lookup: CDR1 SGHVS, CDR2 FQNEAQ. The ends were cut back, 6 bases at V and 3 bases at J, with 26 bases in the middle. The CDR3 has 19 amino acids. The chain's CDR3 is CASSFDLPITGKDTGELFF. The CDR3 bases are TGTGCCAGCAGTTTCGACCTTCCCATAACAGGGAAAGACACCGGGGAGCTGTTTTTT.

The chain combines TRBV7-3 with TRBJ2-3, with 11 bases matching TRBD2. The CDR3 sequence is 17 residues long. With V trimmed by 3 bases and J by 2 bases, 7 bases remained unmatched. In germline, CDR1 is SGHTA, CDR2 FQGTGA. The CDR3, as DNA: TGTGCCAGCAGCTTGGGCCTAGCGGGGGGTTTCACAGATACGCAGTATTTT. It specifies CASSLGLAGGFTDTQYF.

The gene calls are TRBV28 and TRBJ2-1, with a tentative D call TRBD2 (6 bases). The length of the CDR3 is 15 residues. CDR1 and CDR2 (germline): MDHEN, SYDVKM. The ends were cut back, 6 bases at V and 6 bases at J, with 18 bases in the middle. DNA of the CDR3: TGTGCCAGCAGATCCCGGGACTCGACCCCCAATGAGCAGTTCTTC. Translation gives CASRSRDSTPNEQFF.

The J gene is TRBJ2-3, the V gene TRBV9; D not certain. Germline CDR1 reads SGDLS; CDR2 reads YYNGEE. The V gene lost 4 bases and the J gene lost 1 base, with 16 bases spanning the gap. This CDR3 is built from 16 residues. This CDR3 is CASSPREVLGTDTQYF. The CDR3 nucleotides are TGTGCCAGCAGCCCTCGAGAGGTGTTGGGCACAGATACGCAGTATTTT.

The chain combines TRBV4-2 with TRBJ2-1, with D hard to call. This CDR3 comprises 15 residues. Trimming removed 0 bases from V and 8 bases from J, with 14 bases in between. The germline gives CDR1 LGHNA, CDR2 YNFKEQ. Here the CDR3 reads CASSQDLHRGDEQFF. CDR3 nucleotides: TGTGCCAGCAGCCAAGATCTTCATAGAGGCGATGAGCAGTTCTTC.

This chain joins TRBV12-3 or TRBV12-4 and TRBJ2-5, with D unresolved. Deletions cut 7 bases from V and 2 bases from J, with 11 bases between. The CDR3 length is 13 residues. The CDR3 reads CASTSGQQETQYF. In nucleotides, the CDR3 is TGTGCCAGCACTTCTGGGCAGCAAGAGACCCAGTACTTC.

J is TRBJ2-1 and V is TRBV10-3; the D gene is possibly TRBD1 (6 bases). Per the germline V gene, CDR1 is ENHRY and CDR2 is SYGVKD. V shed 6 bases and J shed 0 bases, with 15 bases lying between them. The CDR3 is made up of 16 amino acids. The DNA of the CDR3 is TGTGCCATCAGGGGAGAACAGGGAAACTCCTACAATGAGCAGTTCTTC. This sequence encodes CAIRGEQGNSYNEQFF.

CDR3 coding DNA: TGTGCCAGCACCCCGTTCACGGGAAACACTGAAGCTTTCTTT. Translated: CASTPFTGNTEAFF. The chain employs TRBV2 and TRBJ1-1, with D uncertain. Trimming removed 7 bases at V and 2 bases at J, with 14 bases between. In germline, CDR1 is SNHLY, CDR2 FYNNEI. The CDR3 sequence is 14 residues long.

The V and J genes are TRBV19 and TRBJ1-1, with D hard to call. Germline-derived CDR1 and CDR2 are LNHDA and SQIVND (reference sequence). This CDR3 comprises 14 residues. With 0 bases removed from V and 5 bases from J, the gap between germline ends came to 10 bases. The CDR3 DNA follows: TGTGCCAGTAGTATAGATCTAGATCGTACTGAAGCTTTCTTT. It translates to CASSIDLDRTEAFF.

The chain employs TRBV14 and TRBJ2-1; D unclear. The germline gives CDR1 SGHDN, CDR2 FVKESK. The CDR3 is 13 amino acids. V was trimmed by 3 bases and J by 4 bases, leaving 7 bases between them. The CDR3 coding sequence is TGTGCCAGCAGCCAGGGCAGTTACAATGAGCAGTTCTTC. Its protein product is CASSQGSYNEQFF. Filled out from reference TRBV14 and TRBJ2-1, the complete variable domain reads EAGVTQFPSHSVIEKGQTVTLRCDPISGHDNLYWYRRVMGKEIKFLLHFVKESKQDESGMPNNRFLAERTGGTYSTLKVQPAELEDSGVYFCASSQGSYNEQFFGPGTRLTVL.

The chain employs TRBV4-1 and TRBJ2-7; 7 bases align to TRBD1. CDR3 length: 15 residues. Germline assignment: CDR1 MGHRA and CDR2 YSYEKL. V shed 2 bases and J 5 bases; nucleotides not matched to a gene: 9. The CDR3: CASSQLSGTADEQYF. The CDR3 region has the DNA TGCGCCAGCAGCCAACTCTCCGGGACAGCAGACGAGCAGTACTTC.